These T cell receptor beta chains were read from a single sample in a study of immune cell composition in non-small cell lung cancer. Assay: immunoSEQ multiplex PCR; the TCRdb copy retains only in-frame clones and omits some. Of roughly 14,000 clones in the sample, roughly 66% were seen once. The sequencing input was lung tumor tissue. These receptors came from a human donor with non-small cell lung cancer. Both conserved end residues are part of each CDR3. A D gene is named only where the DNA matches it firmly. Expanded clones are given a class, and other clones once, few, many or no size at all.

TRBV5-1	-	-	TRBJ1-1	TGCGCCAGCAGCTTGGAGGGGCTGAGCACTGAAGCTTTCTTT	CASSLEGLSTEAFF
TRBV2	-	TRBD2	TRBJ2-7	TGTGCCAGCATTCCGGGACTAGCGGGGTTCAGCTCCTACGAGCAGTACTTC	CASIPGLAGFSSYEQYF
TRBV28	-	-	TRBJ2-5	TGTGCCAGCAGACTACAGGGATTGGAGACCCAGTACTTC	CASRLQGLETQYF
TRBV7-2	-	-	TRBJ2-3	TGTGCCAGCAGCTTAGGGGGCGATCCAGATACGCAGTATTTT	CASSLGGDPDTQYF
TRBV19	-	TRBD1	TRBJ2-7	TGTGCCAGTACCCCGGGACAGGGGGAATCCTACGAGCAGTACTTC	CASTPGQGESYEQYF
TRBV28	once	TRBD2	TRBJ2-5	TGTGCCAGCAGGAGCCCGCTAGCGGGGGAAGAGACCCAGTACTTC	CASRSPLAGEETQYF
TRBV15	-	TRBD1	TRBJ1-1	TGTGCCACCAGCAGGGGAACCGGGACAGATAATCTAGGCACTGAAGCTTTCTTT	CATSRGTGTDNLGTEAFF
TRBV5-5	-	TRBD1	TRBJ1-4	TGTGCCAGCAGCCAACAGGGGCTAGAAAAACTGTTTTTT	CASSQQGLEKLFF
TRBV2	few	-	TRBJ1-3	TGTGCCAGCAGTACTGGATATGGAGACACCATATATTTT	CASSTGYGDTIYF
TRBV29-1	-	TRBD1	TRBJ2-5	TGCAGCGCCCGAAGAGACAGGGGGTTATTGTACCAAGAGACCCAGTACTTC	CSARRDRGLLYQETQYF
TRBV2	-	TRBD1	TRBJ2-3	TGTGCCAGCAGCGGGGGACAGGTCACAGATACGCAGTATTTT	CASSGGQVTDTQYF
TRBV9	-	TRBD2	TRBJ2-2	TGTGCCAGCAGCGCCGGACTAGCGGGGGCCGCCGGGGAGCTGTTTTTT	CASSAGLAGAAGELFF
TRBV28	once	TRBD2	TRBJ2-7	TGTGCCACCCGCCCCGGGAGGTACGAGCAGTACTTC	CATRPGRYEQYF